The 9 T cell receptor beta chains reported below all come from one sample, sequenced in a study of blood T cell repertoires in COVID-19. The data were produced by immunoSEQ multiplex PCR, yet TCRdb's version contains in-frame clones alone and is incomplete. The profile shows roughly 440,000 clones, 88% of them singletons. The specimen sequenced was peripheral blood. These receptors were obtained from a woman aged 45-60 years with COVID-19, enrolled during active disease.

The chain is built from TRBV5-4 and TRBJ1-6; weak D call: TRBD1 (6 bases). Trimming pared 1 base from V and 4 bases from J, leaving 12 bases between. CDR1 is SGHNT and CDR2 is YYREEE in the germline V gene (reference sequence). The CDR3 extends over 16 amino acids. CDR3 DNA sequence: TGTGCCAGCAGCTTGCAGGGGCAGGGTTATAATTCACCCCTCCACTTT. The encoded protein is CASSLQGQGYNSPLHF.

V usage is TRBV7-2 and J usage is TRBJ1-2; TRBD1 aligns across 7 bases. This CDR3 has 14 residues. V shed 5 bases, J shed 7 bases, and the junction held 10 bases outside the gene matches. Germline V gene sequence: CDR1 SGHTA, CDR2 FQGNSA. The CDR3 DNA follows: TGTGCCAGCAGCCTCACGAGGGGGCCCAGTGGCTACACCTTC. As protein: CASSLTRGPSGYTF.

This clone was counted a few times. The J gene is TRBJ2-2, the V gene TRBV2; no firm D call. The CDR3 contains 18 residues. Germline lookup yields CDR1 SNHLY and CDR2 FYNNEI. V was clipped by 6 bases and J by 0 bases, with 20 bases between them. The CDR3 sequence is CASRRTSYSFANTGELFF. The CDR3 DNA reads TGTGCCAGCAGGCGCACATCATACAGTTTCGCGAACACCGGGGAGCTGTTTTTT.

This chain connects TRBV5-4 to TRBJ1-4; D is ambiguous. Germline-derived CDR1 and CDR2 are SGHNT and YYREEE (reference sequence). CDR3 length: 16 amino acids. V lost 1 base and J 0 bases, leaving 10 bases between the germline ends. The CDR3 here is CASSLLDSATNEKLFF. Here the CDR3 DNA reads TGTGCCAGCAGCTTGTTGGACTCCGCAACTAATGAAAAACTGTTTTTT.

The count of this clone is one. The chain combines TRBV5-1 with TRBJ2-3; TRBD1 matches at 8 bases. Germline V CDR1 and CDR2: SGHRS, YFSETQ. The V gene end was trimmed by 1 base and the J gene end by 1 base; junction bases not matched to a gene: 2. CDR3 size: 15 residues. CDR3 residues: CASSLQGAGTDTQYF. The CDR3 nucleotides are TGCGCCAGCAGCTTGCAGGGGGCTGGCACAGATACGCAGTATTTT.

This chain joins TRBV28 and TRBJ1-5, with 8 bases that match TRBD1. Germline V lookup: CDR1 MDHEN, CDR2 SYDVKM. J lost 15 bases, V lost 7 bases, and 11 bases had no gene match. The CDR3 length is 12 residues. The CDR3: CASNPLDRAMHF. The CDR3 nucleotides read TGTGCCAGCAATCCCCTGGACAGGGCAATGCATTTT.

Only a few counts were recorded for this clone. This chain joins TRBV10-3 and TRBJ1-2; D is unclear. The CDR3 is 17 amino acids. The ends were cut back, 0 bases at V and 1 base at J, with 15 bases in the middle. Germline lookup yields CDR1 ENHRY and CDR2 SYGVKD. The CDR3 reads CAISESQIYGSNYGYTF. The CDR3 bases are TGTGCCATCAGTGAGTCGCAGATTTACGGGAGTAACTATGGCTACACCTTC.

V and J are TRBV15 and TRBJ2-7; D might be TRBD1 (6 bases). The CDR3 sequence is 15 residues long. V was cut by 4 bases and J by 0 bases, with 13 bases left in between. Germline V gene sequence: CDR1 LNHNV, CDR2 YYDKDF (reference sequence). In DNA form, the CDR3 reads TGTGCCACCAGCATCTACCGGGACACCTCCTACGAGCAGTACTTC. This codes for CATSIYRDTSYEQYF.

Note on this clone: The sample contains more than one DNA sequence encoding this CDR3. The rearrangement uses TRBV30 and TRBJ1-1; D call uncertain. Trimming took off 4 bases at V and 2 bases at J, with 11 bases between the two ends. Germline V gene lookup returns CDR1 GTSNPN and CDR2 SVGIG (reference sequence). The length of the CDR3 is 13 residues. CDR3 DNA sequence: TGTGCCTGGATACGGCAGGTTAACACTGAAGCTTTCTTT. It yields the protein CAWIRQVNTEAFF.